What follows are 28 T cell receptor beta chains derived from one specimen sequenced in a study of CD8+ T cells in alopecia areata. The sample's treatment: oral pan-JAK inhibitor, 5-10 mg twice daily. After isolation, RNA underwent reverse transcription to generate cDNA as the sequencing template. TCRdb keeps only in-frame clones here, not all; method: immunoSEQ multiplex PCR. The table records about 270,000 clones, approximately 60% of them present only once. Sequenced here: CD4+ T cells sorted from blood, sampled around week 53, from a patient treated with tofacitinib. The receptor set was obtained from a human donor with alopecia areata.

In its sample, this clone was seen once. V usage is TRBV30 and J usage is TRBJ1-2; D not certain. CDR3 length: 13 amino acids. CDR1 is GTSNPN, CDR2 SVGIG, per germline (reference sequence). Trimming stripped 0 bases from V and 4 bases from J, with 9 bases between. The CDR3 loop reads CAWSVLSRYGYTF. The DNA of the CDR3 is TGTGCCTGGAGTGTACTCTCCCGCTATGGCTACACCTTC.

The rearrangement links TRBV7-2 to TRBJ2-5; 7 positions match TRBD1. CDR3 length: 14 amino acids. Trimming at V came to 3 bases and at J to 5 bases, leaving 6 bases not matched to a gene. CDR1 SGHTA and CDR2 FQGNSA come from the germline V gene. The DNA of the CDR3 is TGTGCCAGCAGCTTGACGACAGGGTCCGAGACCCAGTACTTC. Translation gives CASSLTTGSETQYF.

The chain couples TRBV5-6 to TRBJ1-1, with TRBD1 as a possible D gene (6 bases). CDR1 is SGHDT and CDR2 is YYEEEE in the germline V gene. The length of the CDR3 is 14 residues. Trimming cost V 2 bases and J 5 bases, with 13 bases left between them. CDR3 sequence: CASSLGGLRTEAFF. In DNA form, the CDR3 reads TGTGCCAGCAGCTTAGGGGGTTTACGGACTGAAGCTTTCTTT. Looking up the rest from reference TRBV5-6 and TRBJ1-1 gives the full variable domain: DAGVTQSPTHLIKTRGQQVTLRCSPKSGHDTVSWYQQALGQGPQFIFQYYEEEERQRGNFPDRFSGHQFPNYSSELNVNALLLGDSALYLCASSLGGLRTEAFFGQGTRLTVV.

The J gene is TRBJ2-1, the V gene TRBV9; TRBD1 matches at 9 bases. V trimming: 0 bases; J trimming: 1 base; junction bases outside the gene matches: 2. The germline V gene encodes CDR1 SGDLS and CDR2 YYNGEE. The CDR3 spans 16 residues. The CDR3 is CASSVEGQGSYNEQFF. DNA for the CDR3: TGTGCCAGCAGCGTAGAGGGACAGGGATCCTACAATGAGCAGTTCTTC.

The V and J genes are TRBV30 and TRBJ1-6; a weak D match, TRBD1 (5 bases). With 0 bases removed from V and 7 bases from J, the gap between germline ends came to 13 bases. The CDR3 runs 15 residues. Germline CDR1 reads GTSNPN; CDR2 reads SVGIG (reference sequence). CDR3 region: CAWSVPTGPNSPLHF. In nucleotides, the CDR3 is TGTGCCTGGAGTGTTCCAACAGGACCGAATTCACCCCTCCACTTT.

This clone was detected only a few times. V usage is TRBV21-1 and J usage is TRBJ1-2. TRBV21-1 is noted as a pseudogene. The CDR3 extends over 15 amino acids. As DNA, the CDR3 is TGTGCCAGCAGCATAGGCCAGCTTTCTAACTATGGCTACACCTTC. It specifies CASSIGQLSNYGYTF.

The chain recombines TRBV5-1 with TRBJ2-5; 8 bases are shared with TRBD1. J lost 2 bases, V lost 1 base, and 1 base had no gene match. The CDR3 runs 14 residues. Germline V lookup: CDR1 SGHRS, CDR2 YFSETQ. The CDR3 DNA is TGCGCCAGCAGCTTGCAGGGGGCGCAAGAGACCCAGTACTTC. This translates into CASSLQGAQETQYF.

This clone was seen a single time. The CDR3 is CASSPPWGSGETQYF. Written as DNA, the CDR3 is TGTGCCAGCTCACCACCGTGGGGTTCAGGAGAGACCCAGTACTTC. This chain joins TRBV18 and TRBJ2-5; D uncertain. The germline V gene encodes CDR1 KGHSH and CDR2 LQKENI. The CDR3 extends over 15 amino acids. Trimming cost V 0 bases and J 4 bases, with 12 bases left between them.

The CDR3 is CASVQAAKPYF. CDR3 coding DNA: TGTGCCAGCGTACAGGCGGCAAAGCCGTACTTC. The V call is TRBV6-6, the J call TRBJ2-7, with a possible D match to TRBD1 (5 bases). CDR3 size: 11 residues. Trimming took 8 bases from V and 12 from J, leaving 17 bases between them. From germline, CDR1 is MNHNY and CDR2 SVGAGI (reference sequence).

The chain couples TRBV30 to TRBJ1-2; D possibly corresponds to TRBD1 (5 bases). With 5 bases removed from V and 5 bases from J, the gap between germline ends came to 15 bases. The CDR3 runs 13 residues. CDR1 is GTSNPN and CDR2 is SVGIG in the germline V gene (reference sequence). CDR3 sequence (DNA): TGTGCCTGGGATCATACGGGGCTTTATGGCTACACCTTC. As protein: CAWDHTGLYGYTF.

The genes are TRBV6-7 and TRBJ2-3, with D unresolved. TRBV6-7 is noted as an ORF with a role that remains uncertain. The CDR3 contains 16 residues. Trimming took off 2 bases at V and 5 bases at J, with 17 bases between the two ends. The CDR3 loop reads CASSYVQPVPGDTQYF. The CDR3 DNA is TGTGCCAGCAGTTACGTACAACCAGTACCCGGAGATACGCAGTATTTT.

The CDR3 sequence: CAWSVVANTGELFF. DNA of the CDR3: TGTGCCTGGAGTGTTGTGGCGAACACCGGGGAGCTGTTTTTT. This sequence joins TRBV30 and TRBJ2-2, with D unresolved. Deletions cut 0 bases from V and 0 bases from J, with 5 bases between. The CDR3 has 14 amino acids. Germline CDR1 is GTSNPN and CDR2 is SVGIG (reference sequence).

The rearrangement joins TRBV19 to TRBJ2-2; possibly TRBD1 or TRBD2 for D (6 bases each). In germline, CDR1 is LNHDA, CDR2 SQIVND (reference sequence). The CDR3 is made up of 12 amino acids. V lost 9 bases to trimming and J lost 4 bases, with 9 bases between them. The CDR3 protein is CARRGVTGELFF. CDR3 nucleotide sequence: TGTGCCAGGAGGGGGGTCACCGGGGAGCTGTTTTTT.

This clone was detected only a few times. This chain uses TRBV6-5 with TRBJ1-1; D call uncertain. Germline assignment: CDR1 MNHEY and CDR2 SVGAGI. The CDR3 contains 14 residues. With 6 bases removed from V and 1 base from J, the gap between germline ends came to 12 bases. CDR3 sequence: CASRLQPQNTEAFF. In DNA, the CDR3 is TGTGCCAGCAGACTACAGCCTCAGAACACTGAAGCTTTCTTT.

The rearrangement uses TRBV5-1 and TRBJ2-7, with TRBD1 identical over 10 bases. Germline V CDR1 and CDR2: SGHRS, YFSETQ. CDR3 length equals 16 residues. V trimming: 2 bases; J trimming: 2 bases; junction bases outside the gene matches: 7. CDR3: CASSFSGTGVPYEQYF. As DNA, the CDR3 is TGCGCCAGCAGCTTCTCCGGGACAGGGGTCCCCTACGAGCAGTACTTC. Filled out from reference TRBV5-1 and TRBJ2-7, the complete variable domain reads KAGVTQTPRYLIKTRGQQVTLSCSPISGHRSVSWYQQTPGQGLQFLFEYFSETQRNKGNFPGRFSGRQFSNSRSEMNVSTLELGDSALYLCASSFSGTGVPYEQYFGPGTRLTVT.

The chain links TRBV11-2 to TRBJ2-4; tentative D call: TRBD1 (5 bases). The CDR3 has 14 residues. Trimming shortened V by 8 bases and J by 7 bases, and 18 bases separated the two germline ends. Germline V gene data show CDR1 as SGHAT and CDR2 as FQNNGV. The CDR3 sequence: CASGARPSGNIQYF. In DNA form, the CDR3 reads TGTGCCAGCGGGGCTCGACCCTCAGGGAACATTCAGTACTTC. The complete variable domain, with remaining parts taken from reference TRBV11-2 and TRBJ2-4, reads EAGVAQSPRYKIIEKRQSVAFWCNPISGHATLYWYQQILGQGPKLLIQFQNNGVVDDSQLPKDRFSAERLKGVDSTLKIQPAKLEDSAVYLCASGARPSGNIQYFGAGTRLSVL.

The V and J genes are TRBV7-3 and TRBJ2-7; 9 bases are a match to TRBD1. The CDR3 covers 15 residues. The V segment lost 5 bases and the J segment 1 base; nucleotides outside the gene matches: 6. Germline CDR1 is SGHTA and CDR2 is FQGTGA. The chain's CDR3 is CASSITGGESYEQYF. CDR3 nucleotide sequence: TGTGCCAGCAGCATCACAGGGGGCGAATCCTACGAGCAGTACTTC.

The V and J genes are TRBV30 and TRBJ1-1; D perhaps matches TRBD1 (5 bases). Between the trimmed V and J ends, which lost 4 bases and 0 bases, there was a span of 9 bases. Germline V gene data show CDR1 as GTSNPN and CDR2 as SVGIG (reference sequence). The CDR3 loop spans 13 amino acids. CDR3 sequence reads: CAWKGLMNTEAFF. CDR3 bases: TGTGCCTGGAAGGGGCTAATGAACACTGAAGCTTTCTTT.

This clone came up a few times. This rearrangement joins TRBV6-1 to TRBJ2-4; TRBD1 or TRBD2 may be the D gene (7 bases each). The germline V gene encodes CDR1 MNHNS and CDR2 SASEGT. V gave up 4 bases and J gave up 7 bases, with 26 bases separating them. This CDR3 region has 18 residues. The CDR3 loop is CASSGQGVRGVGYNIQYF. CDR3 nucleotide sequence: TGTGCCAGCAGTGGACAGGGTGTTCGGGGGGTAGGATATAACATTCAGTACTTC.

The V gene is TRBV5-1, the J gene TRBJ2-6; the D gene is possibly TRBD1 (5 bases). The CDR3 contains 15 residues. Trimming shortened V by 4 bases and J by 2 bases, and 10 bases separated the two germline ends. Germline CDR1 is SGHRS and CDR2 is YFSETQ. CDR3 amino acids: CASSISGTGANVLTF. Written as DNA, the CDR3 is TGCGCCAGCAGCATCTCAGGGACTGGGGCCAACGTCCTGACTTTC.

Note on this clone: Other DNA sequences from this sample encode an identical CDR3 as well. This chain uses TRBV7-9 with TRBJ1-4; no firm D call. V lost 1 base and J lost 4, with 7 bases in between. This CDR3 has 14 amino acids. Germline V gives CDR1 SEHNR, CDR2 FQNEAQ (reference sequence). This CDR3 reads CASSLGTGNEKLFF. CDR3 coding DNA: TGTGCCAGCAGCTTAGGGACGGGTAATGAAAAACTGTTTTTT.

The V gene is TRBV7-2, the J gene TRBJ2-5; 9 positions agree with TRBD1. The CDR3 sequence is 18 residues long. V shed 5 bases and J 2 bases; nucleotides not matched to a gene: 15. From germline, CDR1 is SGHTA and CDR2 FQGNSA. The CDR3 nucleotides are TGTGCCAGCAGCAAACAGGGGGCGCGGCGGGCCCTTCAAGAGACCCAGTACTTC. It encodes CASSKQGARRALQETQYF.

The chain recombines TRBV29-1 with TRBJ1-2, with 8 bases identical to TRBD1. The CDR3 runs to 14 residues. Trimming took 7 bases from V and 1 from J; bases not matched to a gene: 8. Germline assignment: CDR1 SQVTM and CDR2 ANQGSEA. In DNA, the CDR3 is TGCAGCGCCCGCCGGGGACAGGATAACTATGGCTACACCTTC. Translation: CSARRGQDNYGYTF.

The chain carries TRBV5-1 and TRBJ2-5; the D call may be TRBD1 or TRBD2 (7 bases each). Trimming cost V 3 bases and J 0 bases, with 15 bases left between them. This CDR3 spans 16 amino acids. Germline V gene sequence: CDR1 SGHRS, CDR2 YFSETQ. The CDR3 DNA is TGCGCCAGCAGCTCGGGTCAGGGGGGGAACCAAGAGACCCAGTACTTC. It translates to CASSSGQGGNQETQYF.

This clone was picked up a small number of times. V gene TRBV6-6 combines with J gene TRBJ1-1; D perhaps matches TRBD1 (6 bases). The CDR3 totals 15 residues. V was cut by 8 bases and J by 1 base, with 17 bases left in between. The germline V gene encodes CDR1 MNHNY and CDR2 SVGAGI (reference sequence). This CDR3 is CASLMRQVGNTEAFF. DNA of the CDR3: TGTGCCAGCCTCATGCGACAGGTGGGGAACACTGAAGCTTTCTTT.

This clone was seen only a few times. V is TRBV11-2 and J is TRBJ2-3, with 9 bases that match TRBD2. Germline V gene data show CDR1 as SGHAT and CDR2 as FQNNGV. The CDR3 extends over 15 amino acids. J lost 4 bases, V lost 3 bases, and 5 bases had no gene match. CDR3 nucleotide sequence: TGTGCCAGCAGCTTTATAGCGGGGGTTGCAGATACGCAGTATTTT. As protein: CASSFIAGVADTQYF.

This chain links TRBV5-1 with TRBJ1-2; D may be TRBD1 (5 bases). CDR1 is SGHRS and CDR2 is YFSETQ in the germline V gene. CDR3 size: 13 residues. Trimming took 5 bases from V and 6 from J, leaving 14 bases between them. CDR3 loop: CASSSDRLDGYTF. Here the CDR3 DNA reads TGCGCCAGCAGTTCCGACAGACTCGATGGCTACACCTTC.

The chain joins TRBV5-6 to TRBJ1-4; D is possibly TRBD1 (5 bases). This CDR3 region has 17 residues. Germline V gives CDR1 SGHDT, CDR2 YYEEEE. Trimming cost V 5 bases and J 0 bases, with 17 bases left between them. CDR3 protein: CASRILNQGATNEKLFF. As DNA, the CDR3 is TGTGCCAGCAGAATTCTCAACCAGGGAGCAACTAATGAAAAACTGTTTTTT.